The rows below give T cell receptor beta chains drawn from one sample of a study of blood T cell repertoires in COVID-19. Some clones are missing from TCRdb's copy, which holds only in-frame ones; the method was immunoSEQ multiplex PCR. The sample carries approximately 230,000 clones, 85% to 90% recorded once. The material sequenced was PBMCs or T cells enriched from blood (not recorded which). These receptor sequences come from a man between 18 and 29 years old who had recovered from COVID-19. The CDR3 runs from the conserved cysteine through the conserved F or W. A D gene is named only where the DNA matches it firmly. Some rows mark clone size as missing; the rest say once, few, many or name a class of expanded clone.

cdr3_nt: TGTGCCAGCAGCCCCGCCAACAGGGAAGGCTATGGCTACACCTTC
cdr3_aa: CASSPANREGYGYTF
d_call: NA
j_call: TRBJ1-2
clone_size: NA
v_call: TRBV5-4

cdr3_nt: TGCGCCAGCAGCTATCCGGGACAGAACACCGGGGAGCTGTTTTTT
cdr3_aa: CASSYPGQNTGELFF
d_call: NA
j_call: TRBJ2-2
clone_size: NA
v_call: TRBV4-1

cdr3_nt: TGTGCCAGCAGCTTAGTACGGGACACTGAAGCTTTCTTT
cdr3_aa: CASSLVRDTEAFF
d_call: NA
j_call: TRBJ1-1
clone_size: NA
v_call: TRBV11-2

cdr3_nt: TGTGCCAGCAGCTTAGTTGGGGGCGAAGAGACCCAGTACTTC
cdr3_aa: CASSLVGGEETQYF
d_call: NA
j_call: TRBJ2-5
clone_size: NA
v_call: TRBV11-2

cdr3_nt: TGTGCCAGCAGTGAGGATGGGACTCCTCTCTATGGCTACACCTTC
cdr3_aa: CASSEDGTPLYGYTF
d_call: NA
j_call: TRBJ1-2
clone_size: NA
v_call: TRBV28

cdr3_nt: TGTGCCATCAGTGATGTCAGGGTGGAAACTGAAGCTTTCTTT
cdr3_aa: CAISDVRVETEAFF
d_call: NA
j_call: TRBJ1-1
clone_size: NA
v_call: TRBV10-3

cdr3_nt: TGTGCCAGCAGTCCCGCCGGGACTAACTACAATGAGCAGTTCTTC
cdr3_aa: CASSPAGTNYNEQFF
d_call: TRBD2
j_call: TRBJ2-1
clone_size: NA
v_call: TRBV28

cdr3_nt: TGTGCCAGCAGCAGAGGACAGGGGTCCTACGAGCAGTACTTC
cdr3_aa: CASSRGQGSYEQYF
d_call: NA
j_call: TRBJ2-7
clone_size: NA
v_call: TRBV21-1

cdr3_nt: TGTGCCAGCAGCGCCGGGGACAGCTTCACAGATACGCAGTATTTT
cdr3_aa: CASSAGDSFTDTQYF
d_call: TRBD1
j_call: TRBJ2-3
clone_size: NA
v_call: TRBV9

cdr3_nt: TGTGCCAGCAGTACCGGGACTAGCTCTTTCGAGCAGTACTTC
cdr3_aa: CASSTGTSSFEQYF
d_call: TRBD2
j_call: TRBJ2-7
clone_size: NA
v_call: TRBV6-2/TRBV6-3

cdr3_nt: TGTGCCAGCTCACCAAGGACATCTGAAGGGGAGCAGTACTTC
cdr3_aa: CASSPRTSEGEQYF
d_call: NA
j_call: TRBJ2-7
clone_size: once
v_call: TRBV18

cdr3_nt: TGTGCCAGCAGTAGTAGATCCAATCAGCCCCAGCATTTT
cdr3_aa: CASSSRSNQPQHF
d_call: NA
j_call: TRBJ1-5
clone_size: NA
v_call: TRBV27

cdr3_nt: TGCGCCAGTTCAGGGGCAGCTAACTATGGCTACACCTTC
cdr3_aa: CASSGAANYGYTF
d_call: NA
j_call: TRBJ1-2
clone_size: NA
v_call: TRBV4-1

cdr3_nt: TGTGCCAGCTCACCCGAGCGGGGTCTGACCTACGAGCAGTACTTC
cdr3_aa: CASSPERGLTYEQYF
d_call: TRBD2
j_call: TRBJ2-7
clone_size: NA
v_call: TRBV18

cdr3_nt: TGTGCCAGCAGCTTAGAAGCCAGGAGATATATAGGAGGGGAGACCCAGTACTTC
cdr3_aa: CASSLEARRYIGGETQYF
d_call: NA
j_call: TRBJ2-5
clone_size: NA
v_call: TRBV7-6

cdr3_nt: TGTGCCAGCAGTCTAAACACAGATACGCAGTATTTT
cdr3_aa: CASSLNTDTQYF
d_call: NA
j_call: TRBJ2-3
clone_size: NA
v_call: TRBV12-3/TRBV12-4

cdr3_nt: TGTGCCAGCAGCGGGACAGGGCCCGCCTACGAGCAGTACTTC
cdr3_aa: CASSGTGPAYEQYF
d_call: TRBD1
j_call: TRBJ2-7
clone_size: NA
v_call: TRBV27

cdr3_nt: TGCAGTGCTAGTCGATTCCGACAGGGATGGAATCAGCCCCAGCATTTT
cdr3_aa: CSASRFRQGWNQPQHF
d_call: TRBD1
j_call: TRBJ1-5
clone_size: NA
v_call: TRBV20-1

cdr3_nt: TGTGCCAGCTCACCACCTGGTCGACAGGCAGAGACCCAGTACTTC
cdr3_aa: CASSPPGRQAETQYF
d_call: NA
j_call: TRBJ2-5
clone_size: once
v_call: TRBV18

cdr3_nt: TGTGCCAGCAGTTCTCACAGGGGGCAATATGGCTACACCTTC
cdr3_aa: CASSSHRGQYGYTF
d_call: TRBD1
j_call: TRBJ1-2
clone_size: once
v_call: TRBV28

cdr3_nt: TGTGCCAGCAGTTCTCCGGGACAGGGGTCGGATGAAGCTTTCTTT
cdr3_aa: CASSSPGQGSDEAFF
d_call: TRBD1
j_call: TRBJ1-1
clone_size: once
v_call: TRBV6-5

cdr3_nt: TGTGCCTGGAGTCCGGCAGGGTACACCGGGGAGCTGTTTTTT
cdr3_aa: CAWSPAGYTGELFF
d_call: NA
j_call: TRBJ2-2
clone_size: NA
v_call: TRBV30

cdr3_nt: TGTGCCAGCTCACCGGCCTCAAAGGCGGGGGGGGATGGCTACACCTTC
cdr3_aa: CASSPASKAGGDGYTF
d_call: NA
j_call: TRBJ1-2
clone_size: NA
v_call: TRBV18

cdr3_nt: TGTGCCACCAGCAGAGAAGAAATGGGACAGGGCTTTTTTTTCGGGGCCAACGTCCTGACTTTC
cdr3_aa: CATSREEMGQGFFFGANVLTF
d_call: TRBD1
j_call: TRBJ2-6
clone_size: NA
v_call: TRBV15

cdr3_nt: TGTGCCAGCAACACACGAGGGGACTCTAATGAAAAACTGTTTTTT
cdr3_aa: CASNTRGDSNEKLFF
d_call: NA
j_call: TRBJ1-4
clone_size: NA
v_call: TRBV5-4

cdr3_nt: TGCGCCAGCAGTGGGACACCCCCGCCACAAGATACGCAGTATTTT
cdr3_aa: CASSGTPPPQDTQYF
d_call: NA
j_call: TRBJ2-3
clone_size: once
v_call: TRBV5-1

cdr3_nt: TGTGCCAGCAGCTTATCTCCCCTGGCAGGGGCCGAGACCCAGTACTTC
cdr3_aa: CASSLSPLAGAETQYF
d_call: NA
j_call: TRBJ2-5
clone_size: few
v_call: TRBV11-3

cdr3_nt: TGTGCCAGCAGTTTATCCGGACAGGGGGAAAAACTGTTTTTT
cdr3_aa: CASSLSGQGEKLFF
d_call: TRBD1
j_call: TRBJ1-4
clone_size: NA
v_call: TRBV27

cdr3_nt: TGTGCCAGCAGAGCGGACCGCGTTAATGAAAAACTGTTTTTT
cdr3_aa: CASRADRVNEKLFF
d_call: NA
j_call: TRBJ1-4
clone_size: NA
v_call: TRBV2

cdr3_nt: TGTGCCAGCTCCCCGAGAATCCGGGAGACCCAGTACTTC
cdr3_aa: CASSPRIRETQYF
d_call: NA
j_call: TRBJ2-5
clone_size: NA
v_call: TRBV2

cdr3_nt: TGTGCCATCCGCACAGGGGAAGGGAATCAGCCCCAGCATTTT
cdr3_aa: CAIRTGEGNQPQHF
d_call: TRBD1
j_call: TRBJ1-5
clone_size: NA
v_call: TRBV10-3

cdr3_nt: TGTGCCTGTCCGACCCGACAGGGGAATTATAATTCACCCCTCCACTTT
cdr3_aa: CACPTRQGNYNSPLHF
d_call: TRBD1
j_call: TRBJ1-6
clone_size: NA
v_call: TRBV30

cdr3_nt: TGTGCCTGGAGCGTCGACAGGGTTGCAGGTGAGCAGTTCTTC
cdr3_aa: CAWSVDRVAGEQFF
d_call: TRBD1
j_call: TRBJ2-1
clone_size: once
v_call: TRBV30

cdr3_nt: TGTGCCTGGAGTGTACAAGGGGCCGGTAATGAAAAACTGTTTTTT
cdr3_aa: CAWSVQGAGNEKLFF
d_call: NA
j_call: TRBJ1-4
clone_size: NA
v_call: TRBV30

cdr3_nt: TGTGCCAGCACGAGTAATATAGCGGGAGGGCCCGGGGATACGCAGTATTTT
cdr3_aa: CASTSNIAGGPGDTQYF
d_call: TRBD2
j_call: TRBJ2-3
clone_size: NA
v_call: TRBV4-2

cdr3_nt: TGTGCCAGCAGTTACACAGGGTCGGGTAATGAAAAACTGTTTTTT
cdr3_aa: CASSYTGSGNEKLFF
d_call: NA
j_call: TRBJ1-4
clone_size: NA
v_call: TRBV6-5

cdr3_nt: TGTGCCACCAGTGATTTGCAGTCCGGGACTAGAGGGGCTCCTCGAGAGACCCAGTACTTC
cdr3_aa: CATSDLQSGTRGAPRETQYF
d_call: TRBD2
j_call: TRBJ2-5
clone_size: NA
v_call: TRBV24-1

cdr3_nt: TGCAGCGTTAAGAAACAGGAAGGAACTGAAGCTTTCTTT
cdr3_aa: CSVKKQEGTEAFF
d_call: NA
j_call: TRBJ1-1
clone_size: NA
v_call: TRBV29-1

cdr3_nt: TGTGCCAGCAGTGCCCCAGCGTCTAGCACAGATACGCAGTATTTT
cdr3_aa: CASSAPASSTDTQYF
d_call: NA
j_call: TRBJ2-3
clone_size: NA
v_call: TRBV27

cdr3_nt: TGTGCCAGCAGCAAAAGAGGCCGGGTCGGGGAGCTGTTTTTT
cdr3_aa: CASSKRGRVGELFF
d_call: NA
j_call: TRBJ2-2
clone_size: NA
v_call: TRBV7-9

cdr3_nt: TGTGCCAGCAGCGTAGGGGGTGGGGAGAATGAGCAGTTCTTC
cdr3_aa: CASSVGGGENEQFF
d_call: NA
j_call: TRBJ2-1
clone_size: once
v_call: TRBV9

cdr3_nt: TGTGCCAGCTCAGTAGGTGCAGGGGATCGCTATGGCTACACCTTC
cdr3_aa: CASSVGAGDRYGYTF
d_call: NA
j_call: TRBJ1-2
clone_size: few
v_call: TRBV18